What follows is one TCR beta chain and its context. Clones were read by immunoSEQ multiplex PCR, and TCRdb kept only the in-frame ones, dropping some. The top ten clones hold over 2% of a sample with roughly 250,000 clones, approximately 91% of them seen once. Per germline, CDR1 KGHSH and CDR2 LQKENI. Trimming at V came to 2 bases and at J to 0 bases, leaving 8 bases not matched to a gene. This CDR3 is 17 amino acids long. This sample was taken from a study of blood T cell repertoires in COVID-19. Sample: PBMCs or T cells enriched from blood (not recorded which). This TCR was recovered from a woman in her thirties or forties with acute COVID-19. This chain uses TRBV18 with TRBJ1-2; TRBD1 matches 8 bases. In DNA, the CDR3 is TGTGCCAGCTCACCAGGGGGACAGGATTTCACTAACTATGGCTACACCTTC. This translates into CASSPGGQDFTNYGYTF.